This T cell receptor beta chain was recorded in a study of blood T cells in healthy people across ages. Study at large: Roughly one uniquely barcoded beta molecule per two T cells was captured.

Collection of roughly 10 milliliters of peripheral blood was performed for each donor. A minimum of 7 million PBMCs was isolated per sample. The CDR3 loop spans 14 amino acids. V gave up 6 bases and J gave up 0 bases, with 12 bases separating them. A second PCR of roughly 7 to 11 cycles used a sample-barcoded 5' primer and a J-beta primer mix. TCRdb processed the 5' RACE reads anew with MiXCR; each CDR3 protein has one entry. The sample yields approximately 850,000 distinct CDR3 sequences, around 42% seen once. Points from the study as a whole: In older individuals, TCR beta diversity per million T cells was lower, falling roughly linearly with age.

Regarding this clonotype: Its antigen is not known.

The clonotype originates from a man aged 60-69 years in good health. Sequenced sample: blood. The rearrangement links TRBV12-3 or TRBV12-4 to TRBJ2-7; TRBD2 might be the D (6 bases). CDR3 sequence reads: CASRGGFGSYEQYF. CDR3 coding DNA: TGTGCCAGCAGGGGGGGTTTTGGCTCCTACGAGCAGTACTTC.